Below, 28 T cell receptor beta chains from the same sample are listed, as sequenced in a study of brain T cells in children with intractable seizures. Clones were read by immunoSEQ multiplex PCR, and TCRdb kept only the in-frame ones, dropping some. The table includes 300,000 to 400,000 clones, over 90% detected once. Time point here: blood from clinic visit 5 months post-surgery; TSC patient then seizure free. The sample was peripheral blood, taken approximately 5 months after surgery. All receptors derive from a boy under two years old with tuberous sclerosis and intractable seizures.

V is TRBV11-3 and J is TRBJ2-1, with 7 nucleotides matching TRBD2. The germline gives CDR1 SGHNT, CDR2 YENEEA. J lost 5 bases, V lost 7 bases, and 8 bases had no gene match. The CDR3 totals 14 residues. Written as DNA, the CDR3 is TGTGCCAGCACCGTAGCGGGTCCCCACAATGAGCAGTTCTTC. It specifies CASTVAGPHNEQFF.

This chain connects TRBV6-5 to TRBJ2-6; D unresolved. The CDR3 totals 15 residues. V was clipped by 6 bases and J by 3 bases, with 12 bases between them. The germline gives CDR1 MNHEY, CDR2 SVGAGI. In nucleotides, the CDR3 is TGTGCCAGCAGCAGGACCGAAATTGGGGCCAACGTCCTGACTTTC. It yields the protein CASSRTEIGANVLTF.

The V gene is TRBV30, the J gene TRBJ2-7; a weak D match, TRBD2 (5 bases). Per germline, CDR1 GTSNPN and CDR2 SVGIG (reference sequence). With 3 bases removed from V and 2 bases from J, the gap between germline ends came to 8 bases. CDR3 size: 12 residues. CDR3 in amino acids: CAWSVEAYEQYF. Here the CDR3 DNA reads TGTGCCTGGAGCGTGGAGGCCTACGAGCAGTACTTC.

The chain couples TRBV18 to TRBJ1-5, with 10 positions matching TRBD1. The CDR3 has 15 amino acids. Per germline, CDR1 KGHSH and CDR2 LQKENI. The V gene end was trimmed by 6 bases and the J gene end by 7 bases; junction bases not matched to a gene: 9. CDR3 amino acids: CASSPGTGDLQPQHF. In nucleotides, the CDR3 is TGTGCCAGCTCCCCCGGGACAGGGGATTTGCAGCCCCAGCATTTT.

This chain joins TRBV18 and TRBJ1-1; 7 bases agree with TRBD1. Germline V lookup: CDR1 KGHSH, CDR2 LQKENI. The CDR3 is 13 amino acids. V was pared by 2 bases and J by 7 bases, with 4 bases of the junction left unmatched. The CDR3 coding sequence is TGTGCCAGCTCACCAAGGGGGCCTGGTGAAGCTTTCTTT. Its translation is CASSPRGPGEAFF.

Note on this clone: In the same sample, other DNA sequences code for this CDR3. This chain links TRBV5-1 with TRBJ1-5; 10 bases fit TRBD1. The germline V gene has CDR1 SGHRS and CDR2 YFSETQ. This CDR3 contains 15 residues. Trimming cost V 3 bases and J 2 bases; bases outside gene matches: 2. The CDR3 loop reads CASSSTGGGNQPQHF. DNA for the CDR3: TGCGCCAGCAGCTCGACAGGGGGCGGCAATCAGCCCCAGCATTTT. Filled out from reference TRBV5-1 and TRBJ1-5, the complete variable domain reads KAGVTQTPRYLIKTRGQQVTLSCSPISGHRSVSWYQQTPGQGLQFLFEYFSETQRNKGNFPGRFSGRQFSNSRSEMNVSTLELGDSALYLCASSSTGGGNQPQHFGDGTRLSIL.

The chain joins TRBV7-2 to TRBJ1-6, with D hard to call. V lost 3 bases and J lost 14, with 17 bases in between. CDR1 is SGHTA, CDR2 FQGNSA, per germline. The CDR3 runs 14 residues. The CDR3 DNA reads as TGTGCCAGCAGCTTCGATCCCGCACCCTCCACCCTCCACTTT. Protein sequence: CASSFDPAPSTLHF. Supplemented by reference TRBV7-2 and TRBJ1-6, the full variable domain reads GAGVSQSPSNKVTEKGKDVELRCDPISGHTALYWYRQSLGQGLEFLIYFQGNSAPDKSGLPSDRFSAERTGGSVSTLTIQRTQQEDSAVYLCASSFDPAPSTLHFGNGTRLTVT.

The chain is built from TRBV5-1 and TRBJ1-1, with 8 bases identical to TRBD1. Germline CDR1 SGHRS, CDR2 YFSETQ. The CDR3 length is 14 residues. V dropped 5 bases and J dropped 5; count of bases not matched to a gene: 8. CDR3 sequence: CASSFQGARTEAFF. CDR3 in DNA: TGCGCCAGCAGTTTTCAGGGGGCGCGAACTGAAGCTTTCTTT.

The chain joins TRBV30 to TRBJ1-1; the D gene is possibly TRBD1 (6 bases). Trimming shortened V by 2 bases and J by 7 bases, and 14 bases separated the two germline ends. The CDR3 spans 13 residues. Germline loops: CDR1 GTSNPN, CDR2 SVGIG (reference sequence). The CDR3 DNA reads TGTGCCTGGAGTTTCGTACAGGGCCTTGAAGCTTTCTTT. Protein: CAWSFVQGLEAFF.

The chain has TRBV2 and TRBJ1-5; no firm D call. Deletions cut 8 bases from V and 2 bases from J, with 16 bases between. The length of the CDR3 is 15 residues. Looked up from germline, CDR1 is SNHLY and CDR2 is FYNNEI. CDR3 bases: TGTGCCAGCGCTTCCGCGGCCCCTGGCAATCAGCCCCAGCATTTT. It is translated as CASASAAPGNQPQHF.

This rearrangement joins TRBV2 to TRBJ2-7, with TRBD2 identical over 9 bases. This CDR3 spans 18 amino acids. The ends lost 0 bases at V and 2 bases at J; junction bases unmatched: 11. Germline assignment: CDR1 SNHLY and CDR2 FYNNEI. CDR3 in DNA: TGTGCCAGCAGTGAAGCGGCCTCGAGCGGGGGGACGACCTACGAGCAGTACTTC. Encoded protein: CASSEAASSGGTTYEQYF. Together with reference TRBV2 and TRBJ2-7, the CDR3 gives the full variable domain: EPEVTQTPSHQVTQMGQEVILRCVPISNHLYFYWYRQILGQKVEFLVSFYNNEISEKSEIFDDQFSVERPDGSNFTLKIRSTKLEDSAMYFCASSEAASSGGTTYEQYFGPGTRLTVT.

This clone was observed a single time. CDR3 in amino acids: CASRDHTGKSGANVLTF. CDR3 nucleotide sequence: TGTGCCAGTAGGGATCATACAGGGAAGTCTGGGGCCAACGTCCTGACTTTC. The gene calls are TRBV19 and TRBJ2-6; maybe TRBD1 (6 bases). Germline-derived CDR1 and CDR2 are LNHDA and SQIVND (reference sequence). Trimming took 6 bases from V and 1 from J, leaving 16 bases between them. CDR3 length: 17 amino acids.

This clone was detected only once. J is TRBJ1-2 and V is TRBV14; possibly TRBD1 for D (5 bases). CDR3 length: 13 residues. Germline values: CDR1 SGHDN, CDR2 FVKESK. V shed 4 bases and J shed 2 bases, with 8 bases lying between them. Here the CDR3 reads CASSPGMNYGYTF. The CDR3 nucleotides read TGTGCCAGCAGCCCAGGGATGAACTATGGCTACACCTTC.

The chain carries TRBV2 and TRBJ2-3; 8 bases map to TRBD2. V was clipped by 7 bases and J by 4 bases; unmatched bases: 7. The V gene's germline CDR1 is SNHLY and CDR2 FYNNEI. The CDR3 runs 14 residues. CDR3 nucleotide sequence: TGTGCCAGCACGAGCGGGAGTAGGGCAGATACGCAGTATTTT. Encoded protein: CASTSGSRADTQYF. Variable domain in full (rest from reference TRBV2 and TRBJ2-3): EPEVTQTPSHQVTQMGQEVILRCVPISNHLYFYWYRQILGQKVEFLVSFYNNEISEKSEIFDDQFSVERPDGSNFTLKIRSTKLEDSAMYFCASTSGSRADTQYFGPGTRLTVL.

The chain combines TRBV9 with TRBJ2-3; D gene unclear. Germline CDR1 SGDLS, CDR2 YYNGEE. Trimming took 0 bases from V and 2 from J, leaving 13 bases between them. This CDR3 comprises 16 residues. The CDR3 DNA reads TGTGCCAGCAGCGTAGGGCAGAAAAGGGTCACAGATACGCAGTATTTT. This sequence encodes CASSVGQKRVTDTQYF. The full variable domain, in which reference TRBV9 and TRBJ2-3 provide the parts outside the CDR3, is DSGVTQTPKHLITATGQRVTLRCSPRSGDLSVYWYQQSLDQGLQFLIQYYNGEERAKGNILERFSAQQFPDLHSELNLSSLELGDSALYFCASSVGQKRVTDTQYFGPGTRLTVL.

V gene TRBV4-1 combines with J gene TRBJ1-2; no reliable D call. Germline V gives CDR1 MGHRA, CDR2 YSYEKL. The CDR3 covers 14 residues. Trimming stripped 1 base from V and 4 bases from J, with 10 bases between. The CDR3 sequence is CASSQGWPSYGYTF. The CDR3, as DNA: TGCGCCAGCAGCCAAGGGTGGCCTTCCTATGGCTACACCTTC.

The chain recombines TRBV19 with TRBJ2-1, with 12 bases matching TRBD1. The J segment lost 8 bases and the V segment lost 5 bases, leaving 13 bases of the junction unmatched. Germline assignment: CDR1 LNHDA and CDR2 SQIVND (reference sequence). CDR3 length: 17 residues. The CDR3 nucleotides are TGTGCCAGTAGTTCCCCCGATTGGGGACAGGGGGCCCATGAGCAGTTCTTC. As protein: CASSSPDWGQGAHEQFF.

This chain connects TRBV4-2 to TRBJ2-2; tentatively, D is TRBD1 (5 bases). Trimming took 0 bases from V and 10 from J, leaving 18 bases between them. Germline lookup yields CDR1 LGHNA and CDR2 YNFKEQ. This CDR3 spans 16 amino acids. CDR3 loop: CASSQEPPSSGSELFF. Written as DNA, the CDR3 is TGTGCCAGCAGCCAAGAACCCCCGTCGTCAGGGTCGGAGCTGTTTTTT.

The table lists this clone with a count of one. The chain employs TRBV4-2 and TRBJ1-2, with 9 positions matching TRBD1. J lost 4 bases, V lost 4 bases, and 7 bases had no gene match. CDR1 is LGHNA, CDR2 YNFKEQ, per germline. The CDR3 is 15 amino acids. CDR3 sequence (DNA): TGTGCCAGCAGCCCTCCGCCGGGACAGGGCTATGGCTACACCTTC. Residues: CASSPPPGQGYGYTF.

The CDR3 is CASSDQADTQYF. The CDR3 DNA sequence: TGTGCCAGCAGCGACCAGGCAGATACGCAGTATTTT. The genes are TRBV9 and TRBJ2-3, with D unclear. This CDR3 is built from 12 residues. V was clipped by 3 bases and J by 4 bases, with 6 bases between them. Germline loops: CDR1 SGDLS, CDR2 YYNGEE.

The chain is built from TRBV2 and TRBJ1-2; D ambiguous. CDR1 is SNHLY and CDR2 is FYNNEI in the germline V gene. V shed 6 bases and J shed 1 base, with 15 bases lying between them. CDR3 size: 15 residues. CDR3 amino acids: CASSSPDGYNYGYTF. DNA for the CDR3: TGTGCCAGCAGCTCCCCGGACGGGTATAACTATGGCTACACCTTC.

CDR3 sequence reads: CASSLFLGGPGSYTF. The CDR3, as DNA: TGTGCCAGCAGCCTTTTTTTAGGCGGTCCCGGGAGCTACACCTTC. V and J are TRBV7-9 and TRBJ1-2, with unresolved D. The length of the CDR3 is 15 residues. The V end lost 5 bases, the J end lost 9 bases, and 22 bases lay between the germline ends. CDR1 is SEHNR and CDR2 is FQNEAQ in the germline V gene (reference sequence).

The chain has TRBV4-2 and TRBJ2-6; TRBD2 aligns across 7 bases. With V trimmed by 0 bases and J by 0 bases, 5 bases remained unmatched. CDR3 length: 18 residues. The germline CDR1 and CDR2 sequences are LGHNA and YNFKEQ. The CDR3 nucleotides read TGTGCCAGCAGCCAAGAATCCGCGGGAGTCTCTGGGGCCAACGTCCTGACTTTC. This translates into CASSQESAGVSGANVLTF.

The V gene is TRBV10-3, the J gene TRBJ1-3; D is ambiguous. The CDR3 spans 18 residues. Per the germline V gene, CDR1 is ENHRY and CDR2 is SYGVKD. The V end was cut by 0 bases, the J end by 0 bases, with 15 bases between. The CDR3 coding sequence is TGTGCCATCAGTGAGTCGACCACTGGACTGGGCTCTGGAAACACCATATATTTT. Its translation: CAISESTTGLGSGNTIYF.

This rearrangement joins TRBV7-9 to TRBJ2-7; maybe TRBD1 (5 bases). Germline values: CDR1 SEHNR, CDR2 FQNEAQ (reference sequence). CDR3 length equals 14 residues. The ends were cut back, 1 base at V and 6 bases at J, with 13 bases in the middle. In DNA form, the CDR3 reads TGTGCCAGCAGCTTAGTCGTGGACAACCGCGAGCAGTACTTC. This sequence encodes CASSLVVDNREQYF.

This chain connects TRBV27 to TRBJ2-2, with 7 positions matching TRBD2. V shed 3 bases, J shed 1 base, and the junction held 5 bases outside the gene matches. Germline V gives CDR1 MNHEY, CDR2 SMNVEV (reference sequence). The CDR3 sequence is 16 residues long. The CDR3 protein is CASSFITGGNTGELFF. In nucleotides, the CDR3 is TGTGCCAGCAGTTTTATCACGGGAGGGAACACCGGGGAGCTGTTTTTT.

CDR3 nucleotides: TGTGCCAGCAGTGAAGCAGATACGCAGTATTTT. The encoded protein is CASSEADTQYF. This sequence joins TRBV6-1 and TRBJ2-3; D remains ambiguous. Trimming shortened V by 0 bases and J by 5 bases, and 0 bases separated the two germline ends. This CDR3 spans 11 amino acids. The germline CDR1 and CDR2 sequences are MNHNS and SASEGT.

The chain has TRBV27 and TRBJ2-3; D assignment may be TRBD1 or TRBD2 (5 bases each). In germline, CDR1 is MNHEY, CDR2 SMNVEV (reference sequence). With 5 bases removed from V and 1 base from J, the gap between germline ends came to 10 bases. The CDR3 contains 14 residues. The CDR3 DNA follows: TGTGCCAGCAGTAACCGGGACGGCACAGATACGCAGTATTTT. It is translated as CASSNRDGTDTQYF.